This note documents a single T cell receptor (beta chain) sequence. Its antigen is still unknown. The V end was cut by 5 bases, the J end by 1 base, with 6 bases between. Germline V gene sequence: CDR1 SEHNR, CDR2 FQNEAQ (reference sequence). The CDR3 extends over 13 amino acids. The study ran its PCR with 60 Vbeta and 13 Jbeta primers. Some clones are missing from TCRdb's copy, which holds only in-frame ones; the method was immunoSEQ multiplex PCR. The sample shows over 95,000 clones, 74% of them seen only once. The data were taken from a study of cytomegalovirus exposure and HLA in healthy donors. Study in general: Out of 398 genotyped donors, about 84% belonged to the Caucasian-associated ancestry cluster.

The study's findings and limits: Differences between HLA loci emerged in a later analysis of TCR association rates, with DRB1 most and HLA-C fewest. The authors listed 150 to 200 TCR beta chains as cytomegalovirus-associated. In a later analysis, V- and J-gene trimming of beta chains associated with a DCLRE1C missense variant, replicated independently.

The clonotype originates from a human donor in good health. The sample consisted of PBMCs. The chain joins TRBV7-9 to TRBJ1-3, with D unclear. The CDR3 DNA is TGTGCCAGCAGCGAGGGTTCTGGAAACACCATATATTTT. Its translation is CASSEGSGNTIYF. The full variable domain, its missing parts supplied by reference TRBV7-9 and TRBJ1-3, is DTGVSQNPRHKITKRGQNVTFRCDPISEHNRLYWYRQTLGQGPEFLTYFQNEAQLEKSRLLSDRFSAERPKGSFSTLEIQRTEQGDSAMYLCASSEGSGNTIYFGEGSWLTVV.